The 21 T cell receptor beta chains presented below share a single source sample, sequenced in a study of vaccination and CD4 T cells after COVID-19. The treatment denotes: approximately 9-day PBMC culture with coronavirus spike peptide pools or control peptides (ViraFEST assay). For these receptors, no antigen is known. Sequencing of the DNA from cultured CD4+ T cells was carried out with the Oncomine TCR Beta short-read assay. TCRdb re-called the PCR reads through MiXCR, storing one row per CDR3 protein. Among some 20,000 distinct CDR3 sequences, 43% were seen once, and the ten largest hold about 15%. Material for sequencing was CD4+ T cells from blood, cultured in vitro. These receptors were obtained from a human donor who had recovered from COVID-19.

The V gene is TRBV7-9, the J gene TRBJ1-2; 8 positions agree with TRBD1. Trimming at V came to 4 bases and at J to 5 bases, leaving 15 bases not matched to a gene. The CDR3 spans 17 residues. Germline assignment: CDR1 SEHNR and CDR2 FQNEAQ (reference sequence). CDR3 region: CASSSSASRDRTYGYTF. The DNA of the CDR3 is TGTGCCAGCAGCTCGTCGGCCTCCCGGGACAGGACATATGGCTACACCTTC.

This clonotype was seen only a few times. V gene TRBV27 combines with J gene TRBJ2-3; weak D call: TRBD2 (5 bases). CDR1 and CDR2 (germline): MNHEY, SMNVEV (reference sequence). Trimming left V 11 bases short and J 5 bases short, with 17 bases between. The CDR3 is made up of 13 amino acids. As DNA, the CDR3 is TGTGCCTCTTCTGGGCGGGTAAGAGATACGCAGTATTTT. Its protein is CASSGRVRDTQYF.

This chain connects TRBV19 to TRBJ2-5, with D possibly being TRBD1 (5 bases). Trimming removed 3 bases from V and 4 bases from J, with 6 bases in between. The CDR3 has 12 amino acids. Germline lookup yields CDR1 LNHDA and CDR2 SQIVND (reference sequence). CDR3 in amino acids: CASSIRGETQYF. The DNA for the CDR3 is TGTGCCAGTAGTATTAGGGGAGAGACCCAGTACTTC.

This clonotype is large by share. V is TRBV20-1 and J is TRBJ2-4; no firm D call. Trimming took off 3 bases at V and 0 bases at J, with 15 bases between the two ends. This CDR3 comprises 16 residues. Looked up from germline, CDR1 is DFQATT and CDR2 is SNEGSKA (reference sequence). The CDR3 sequence: CSASGVDRLAKNIQYF. The CDR3 DNA sequence: TGCAGTGCTAGTGGGGTGGACCGATTAGCCAAAAACATTCAGTACTTC.

The chain has TRBV6-5 and TRBJ1-2, with 10 bases identical to TRBD1. The trim removed 4 bases at V and 5 bases at J, leaving 4 bases unmatched. Germline CDR1 reads MNHEY; CDR2 reads SVGAGI. The CDR3 consists of 14 residues. The CDR3 nucleotides are TGTGCCAGCAGTTCGGGACAGGGGACGTATGGCTACACCTTC. Residues: CASSSGQGTYGYTF.

This clonotype was found a few times. The J gene is TRBJ1-2, the V gene TRBV6-1; weak D call: TRBD1 (6 bases). Looked up from germline, CDR1 is MNHNS and CDR2 is SASEGT. The CDR3 sequence is 16 residues long. The germline V and J ends were trimmed by 6 bases and 3 bases, with 20 bases remaining between them. DNA of the CDR3: TGTGCCAGCAGGGGGGGGCGGCAGGGAGGACACTATGGCTACACCTTC. This codes for CASRGGRQGGHYGYTF.

J is TRBJ2-7 and V is TRBV28, with 10 bases fitting TRBD2. With 3 bases clipped from V and 2 bases from J, the junction kept 4 bases outside the gene matches. Germline CDR1 MDHEN, CDR2 SYDVKM. This CDR3 has 15 residues. The CDR3 here is CASSFTGTSAYEQYF. DNA for the CDR3: TGTGCCAGCAGTTTTACCGGGACTAGCGCCTACGAGCAGTACTTC.

The chain has TRBV2 and TRBJ1-1; the match to TRBD1 covers 10 bases. Germline loops: CDR1 SNHLY, CDR2 FYNNEI. The CDR3 is 14 residues long. Unmatched junction bases numbered 7, after V lost 8 bases and J lost 4 bases. The CDR3, as DNA: TGTGCCAGCCGACAGGGGGCAGGAGGCACTGAAGCTTTCTTT. Translating it yields CASRQGAGGTEAFF.

The chain joins TRBV6-2 or TRBV6-3 to TRBJ2-7; 7 positions match TRBD1. This CDR3 is 15 amino acids long. Trimming cost V 5 bases and J 3 bases; bases outside gene matches: 10. The germline CDR1 and CDR2 sequences are MNHEY and SVGEGT. CDR3 amino acids: CASSKQGTLYYEQYF. In nucleotides, the CDR3 is TGTGCCAGCAGTAAACAGGGGACCCTCTACTACGAGCAGTACTTC.

In its sample, this clonotype was seen a few times. The V call is TRBV6-1, the J call TRBJ2-2; perhaps TRBD2 as D (5 bases). V was shortened by 6 bases and J by 0 bases, with 14 bases between the two germline ends. Germline CDR1 reads MNHNS; CDR2 reads SASEGT. The CDR3 has 16 residues. CDR3 DNA: TGTGCCAGCAGCCGCTCCCAGCGGACGAACACCGGGGAGCTGTTTTTT. Its protein is CASSRSQRTNTGELFF.

This clonotype has more than one count but fewer than ten. The rearrangement uses TRBV20-1 and TRBJ2-3; no clear D gene. Deletions cut 0 bases from V and 2 bases from J, with 9 bases between. Germline V gene data show CDR1 as DFQATT and CDR2 as SNEGSKA (reference sequence). The CDR3 is made up of 14 amino acids. CDR3 coding DNA: TGCAGTGCTAGAGATCCTCGATCCACAGATACGCAGTATTTT. Residues: CSARDPRSTDTQYF.

The V and J genes are TRBV2 and TRBJ1-1, with no clear D. CDR1 and CDR2 (germline): SNHLY, FYNNEI. This CDR3 region has 11 residues. Trimming took 6 bases from V and 3 from J, leaving 5 bases between them. CDR3 coding DNA: TGTGCCAGCAGGTACGACACTGAAGCTTTCTTT. As protein: CASRYDTEAFF.

This clonotype was found a few times. The genes are TRBV7-8 and TRBJ1-3, with D hard to call. Trimming removed 5 bases at V and 4 bases at J, with 12 bases between. This CDR3 has 14 residues. From germline, CDR1 is SGHVS and CDR2 FQNEAQ. CDR3 DNA sequence: TGTGCCAGCAGCCCCGACATTTCCGGAAACACCATATATTTT. This gives the protein CASSPDISGNTIYF.

This rearrangement joins TRBV28 to TRBJ1-5; D unresolved. With 5 bases removed from V and 6 bases from J, the gap between germline ends came to 11 bases. From germline, CDR1 is MDHEN and CDR2 SYDVKM. CDR3 length: 13 amino acids. DNA for the CDR3: TGTGCCAGCAGTCCACTTGATGTTCAGCCCCAGCATTTT. This gives the protein CASSPLDVQPQHF.

The gene calls are TRBV20-1 and TRBJ1-1; the match to TRBD1 covers 8 bases. Trimming removed 4 bases from V and 1 base from J; junction bases left unmatched: 2. From germline, CDR1 is DFQATT and CDR2 SNEGSKA (reference sequence). The CDR3 length is 13 residues. The CDR3 reads CSATGGANTEAFF. The DNA of the CDR3 is TGCAGTGCTACAGGGGGCGCGAACACTGAAGCTTTCTTT.

The chain uses TRBV20-1 and TRBJ2-7, with 7 bases that match TRBD2. The CDR3 runs 16 residues. Germline CDR1 reads DFQATT; CDR2 reads SNEGSKA (reference sequence). Trimming at V came to 6 bases and at J to 0 bases, leaving 14 bases not matched to a gene. The CDR3 sequence: CSASLAAISSSYEQYF. The CDR3 region has the DNA TGCAGTGCCTCTCTAGCGGCGATTTCTAGCTCCTACGAGCAGTACTTC.

This clonotype ranks as large. The chain carries TRBV30 and TRBJ2-7; D tentatively fits TRBD1 or TRBD2 (6 bases each). CDR1 and CDR2 from the germline V gene are GTSNPN and SVGIG (reference sequence). The V gene lost 3 bases and the J gene lost 7 bases, with 16 bases spanning the gap. The CDR3 sequence is 13 residues long. The CDR3 coding sequence is TGTGCCTGGAGCCCAGGGGTCCGGGGGGAGCAGTACTTC. This gives the protein CAWSPGVRGEQYF.

The chain is built from TRBV4-2 and TRBJ2-7; D is possibly TRBD1 (5 bases). Germline V gives CDR1 LGHNA, CDR2 YNFKEQ. The CDR3 is 13 amino acids. V shed 0 bases and J shed 13 bases, with 16 bases lying between them. The DNA of the CDR3 is TGTGCCAGCAGCCAAGAAGACGGTAGGACAATCTACTTC. This codes for CASSQEDGRTIYF.

This clonotype has only a few counts. The chain has TRBV28 and TRBJ2-3; 9 bases agree with TRBD2. Germline trimming cut 2 bases from V and 0 bases from J; bases unmatched to any gene: 6. Germline CDR1 and CDR2: MDHEN and SYDVKM. This CDR3 is 17 amino acids long. The CDR3 sequence: CASSLQAGGTSTDTQYF. The CDR3 region has the DNA TGTGCCAGCAGTTTACAAGCGGGGGGCACTAGCACAGATACGCAGTATTTT.

This clonotype was detected only once. The CDR3: CASSLTSGTEAFF. The CDR3 region has the DNA TGTGCCAGCAGCCTTACAAGCGGGACTGAAGCTTTCTTT. The chain links TRBV12-3 or TRBV12-4 to TRBJ1-1; D ambiguous. This CDR3 is 13 amino acids long. V was cut by 6 bases and J by 5 bases, with 13 bases left in between.

As concerns this clonotype: The missing conserved phenylalanine or tryptophan at the end of this CDR3 makes a read error likely. The V gene is TRBV27, the J gene TRBJ2-7; the match to TRBD2 covers 14 bases. Germline assignment: CDR1 MNHEY and CDR2 SMNVEV (reference sequence). The CDR3 loop spans 14 amino acids. The J segment lost 8 bases and the V segment lost 6 bases, leaving 6 bases of the junction unmatched. The CDR3, as DNA: TGTGCCAGCAGACTGACTAGCGGGGGGGTTAAGCAGTACTAC. This encodes CASRLTSGGVKQYY.